This is a list of T cell receptor beta chains from one sample in a study of blood T cell repertoires in COVID-19. Using immunoSEQ multiplex PCR, the repertoire was profiled, and TCRdb retains in-frame clones only, with some absent. The data show roughly 15,000 clones, with 73% seen just once and around 9.7% held by the top ten. Source material: peripheral blood. All receptors come from a man in his sixties or seventies with acute or convalescent COVID-19. The CDR3 runs from the conserved cysteine through the conserved F or W. Fields, in order: J gene, D gene, V gene, clone size, CDR3 protein, CDR3 DNA. The D gene is left open where the match is weak. Clone size is given for some rows only: seen once, a few or many times, or a class if the clone is expanded.

TRBJ1-3	NA	TRBV19	NA	CASKRTETGNTIYF	TGTGCCAGTAAGCGGACTGAGACAGGAAACACCATATATTTT
TRBJ2-2	TRBD1	TRBV19	medium-sized	CASSRQGPGELFF	TGTGCCAGTAGTCGACAGGGGCCCGGGGAGCTGTTTTTT
TRBJ1-1	NA	TRBV5-1	medium-sized	CASSLSSSNTEAFF	TGCGCCAGCAGCTTAAGTAGCTCGAACACTGAAGCTTTCTTT
TRBJ1-3	NA	TRBV6-2/TRBV6-3	NA	CASSPLQAASTIYF	TGTGCCAGCAGTCCACTACAGGCGGCGAGCACCATATATTTT
TRBJ2-7	TRBD1	TRBV28	NA	CASSLVGTGFYEQYF	TGTGCCAGCAGTTTGGTCGGGACAGGGTTCTACGAGCAGTACTTC
TRBJ2-2	NA	TRBV7-2	NA	CASSPWTRAAGELFF	TGTGCCAGCAGCCCATGGACCAGGGCCGCCGGGGAGCTGTTTTTT
TRBJ2-6	TRBD1	TRBV30	NA	CASSTGYGANVLTF	TGTGCCTCCTCGACAGGGTATGGGGCCAACGTCCTGACTTTC
TRBJ2-7	TRBD1	TRBV6-6	NA	CASSPGQNYEQYF	TGTGCCAGCAGTCCGGGACAGAACTACGAGCAGTACTTC
TRBJ2-5	NA	TRBV6-2/TRBV6-3	NA	CASSYSRTTPQETQYF	TGTGCCAGCAGTTACTCTAGGACAACACCCCAAGAGACCCAGTACTTC
TRBJ2-2	NA	TRBV20-1	NA	CSARDTGELFF	TGCAGTGCCCGGGACACCGGGGAGCTGTTTTTT
TRBJ2-7	NA	TRBV28	NA	CASSSTAPYEQYF	TGTGCCAGCAGTTCCACAGCTCCCTACGAGCAGTACTTC
TRBJ2-2	TRBD1	TRBV7-2	NA	CASSFLTPLTGPTGELFF	TGTGCCAGCAGCTTCCTAACCCCCTTGACAGGGCCCACCGGGGAGCTGTTTTTT
TRBJ2-5	TRBD2	TRBV7-9	NA	CASSLGDGGSAETQYF	TGTGCCAGCAGCTTAGGGGATGGCGGGAGCGCAGAGACCCAGTACTTC
TRBJ1-6	NA	TRBV11-2	few	CASTGDNSPLHF	TGTGCCAGCACCGGGGATAATTCACCCCTCCACTTT
TRBJ1-1	NA	TRBV7-2	NA	CASSLAKQTEAFF	TGTGCCAGCAGCTTAGCGAAACAGACTGAAGCTTTCTTT
TRBJ1-2	TRBD1	TRBV28	NA	CASSLRDSRYGYTF	TGTGCCAGCAGTTTGCGGGACAGTCGCTATGGCTACACCTTC
TRBJ1-4	NA	TRBV7-9	NA	CASSLVGATNEKLFF	TGTGCCAGCAGCTTAGTAGGGGCAACTAATGAAAAACTGTTTTTT
TRBJ1-1	NA	TRBV5-1	NA	CASSLGSGGSNTEAFF	TGCGCCAGCAGCTTGGGGTCGGGAGGGTCGAACACTGAAGCTTTCTTT
TRBJ2-3	NA	TRBV11-2	NA	CASSPGTSHTDTQYF	TGTGCCAGCAGCCCAGGGACTTCCCACACAGATACGCAGTATTTT
TRBJ2-1	NA	TRBV9	once	CASSVGPADYNEQFF	TGTGCCAGCAGCGTAGGACCTGCGGACTACAATGAGCAGTTCTTC
TRBJ2-7	NA	TRBV2	NA	CASSESFGPLYEQYF	TGTGCCAGCAGTGAGTCTTTTGGGCCCCTATACGAGCAGTACTTC
TRBJ2-1	NA	TRBV2	NA	CASSEQGSTYNEQFF	TGTGCCAGCAGTGAACAGGGTAGTACCTACAATGAGCAGTTCTTC
TRBJ1-5	NA	TRBV19	NA	CASSQVAGINQPQHF	TGTGCCAGTAGTCAGGTCGCGGGAATCAATCAGCCCCAGCATTTT
TRBJ2-1	NA	TRBV11-2	NA	CASSPSDEQFF	TGTGCCAGCAGCCCCTCGGATGAGCAGTTCTTC